This TCR beta chain was documented in a study of CD8+CD57+ T cells in acquired aplastic anemia. Across the study: Roughly 3.1 ug was the average amount of DNA from sorted CD4+ and CD8+ cells. Study observations and caveats: There were twenty-nine CD8+ CDR3 sequences that occurred in both patients and controls.

To note about this clonotype: Its specificity is not known.

Flow cytometry had shown expanded CD8+CD57+ cells in the patients chosen for sequencing. By the time of blood sampling, patients had still received no therapy. The V gene end was trimmed by 7 bases and the J gene end by 4 bases; junction bases not matched to a gene: 7. The CDR3 loop spans 14 amino acids. In germline, CDR1 is MRHNA, CDR2 SNTAGT. Investigators profiled TCR beta VDJ and CDR3 from genomic DNA template. TCRdb reanalysed the reads using MiXCR and keeps one entry per CDR3 protein. Counted here are about 160,000 distinct CDR3 sequences, about 50% occurring once; the ten biggest clones make up about 31%.

This sequence joins TRBV6-4 and TRBJ2-3; 8 bases are a match to TRBD1. The sequencing sample was made of sorted CD4+, CD8+, or CD8+CD57+ T cells (not recorded which) from PBMCs. This TCR was recovered from a human donor with aplastic anemia. Written as DNA, the CDR3 is TGTGCCAGCAATGCTGGACAGGGATCAGATACGCAGTATTTT. Its protein product is CASNAGQGSDTQYF.